Presented here are 8 T cell receptor beta chains from one specimen sequenced in a study of vaccination and CD4 T cells after COVID-19. The antigens these receptors bind are not known. Treatment denoted: roughly ten-day PBMC culture with coronavirus spike peptide pools or control peptides (ViraFEST assay). Sequenced with the Oncomine TCR Beta short-read assay was DNA taken from cultured CD4+ T cells. TCRdb itself ran the PCR reads through MiXCR, one entry per CDR3 protein. The repertoire holds 13,000 or so distinct CDR3 sequences, with less than 45% as singletons. The sample taken for sequencing was CD4+ T cells from blood, cultured in vitro. All receptors come from a human donor who had recovered from COVID-19.

The V and J genes are TRBV19 and TRBJ2-5; D is unclear. CDR3 size: 16 residues. V was clipped by 2 bases and J by 1 base, with 14 bases between them. CDR1 LNHDA and CDR2 SQIVND come from the germline V gene (reference sequence). The CDR3 DNA follows: TGTGCCAGTAGTATAAGTAGTCGGTCTATCCAAGAGACCCAGTACTTC. Translated: CASSISSRSIQETQYF.

This sequence joins TRBV12-3 or TRBV12-4 and TRBJ2-2; 10 bases are shared with TRBD2. The CDR3 sequence is 15 residues long. V was clipped by 3 bases and J by 7 bases; unmatched bases: 5. The CDR3: CASSFRAGGLGELFF. The CDR3 DNA sequence: TGTGCCAGCAGTTTCAGAGCGGGGGGGCTCGGGGAGCTGTTTTTT.

This clonotype was counted between two and nine times. V usage is TRBV27 and J usage is TRBJ2-3, with TRBD2 matching 9 bases. The CDR3 totals 18 residues. The V gene end was trimmed by 0 bases and the J gene end by 2 bases; junction bases not matched to a gene: 9. The germline gives CDR1 MNHEY, CDR2 SMNVEV (reference sequence). CDR3 in DNA: TGTGCCAGCAGTTTATCGGTCTTGCTAGCGGGAATCACAGATACGCAGTATTTT. This translates into CASSLSVLLAGITDTQYF.

V usage is TRBV29-1 and J usage is TRBJ1-2; perhaps TRBD1 as D (6 bases). There are 16 residues in the CDR3. The V gene's germline CDR1 is SQVTM and CDR2 ANQGSEA. V was pared by 4 bases and J by 0 bases, with 18 bases between. DNA of the CDR3: TGCAGCGTTGGGGGGCCCCTCAGGGGCCCTAACTATGGCTACACCTTC. This encodes CSVGGPLRGPNYGYTF.

CDR3 sequence (DNA): TGCAGTGCTAGTCGCGGACTAGCGGGAGACCAGTTCTTC. This gives the protein CSASRGLAGDQFF. The V call is TRBV20-1, the J call TRBJ2-1, with 13 nucleotides matching TRBD2. The CDR3 runs 13 residues. Germline lookup yields CDR1 DFQATT and CDR2 SNEGSKA (reference sequence). V shed 3 bases, J shed 13 bases, and the junction held 6 bases outside the gene matches.

The rearrangement joins TRBV6-1 to TRBJ2-5; D perhaps matches TRBD1 (5 bases). CDR3 length: 15 residues. V was cut by 5 bases and J by 3 bases, with 16 bases left in between. CDR1 is MNHNS and CDR2 is SASEGT in the germline V gene. CDR3: CASSHRWGREETQYF. The CDR3 coding sequence is TGTGCCAGCAGTCATCGCTGGGGCAGGGAAGAGACCCAGTACTTC.

V and J are TRBV20-1 and TRBJ2-7, with D possibly matching TRBD2 (6 bases). Germline CDR1 DFQATT, CDR2 SNEGSKA (reference sequence). This CDR3 is 13 amino acids long. Trimming cost V 5 bases and J 3 bases, with 14 bases left between them. The CDR3 sequence is CSAPLRGGYEQYF. CDR3 DNA sequence: TGCAGTGCTCCTTTACGGGGAGGCTACGAGCAGTACTTC.

The V gene is TRBV7-2, the J gene TRBJ1-2, with 7 bases lining up with TRBD1. Trimming removed 5 bases from V and 8 bases from J; junction bases left unmatched: 14. Germline V gene sequence: CDR1 SGHTA, CDR2 FQGNSA. The CDR3 has 15 residues. CDR3 nucleotide sequence: TGTGCCAGCAGCCAACAGGGGAGAGGTTTACAGGGCTACACCTTC. It yields the protein CASSQQGRGLQGYTF.